Sequencing of this T cell receptor (beta chain) was carried out in a study of T cell responses to AZD1222 COVID-19 vaccine. Clones were sequenced by immunoSEQ multiplex PCR, and TCRdb holds only the in-frame ones, with some missing. The sample includes about 100,000 clones, about 89% seen only once; the top ten take 4% to 5%. The CDR3 sequence is 11 residues long. Trimming cost V 6 bases and J 4 bases, with 6 bases left between them. The V gene's germline CDR1 is MNHEY and CDR2 SVGAGI. This rearrangement joins TRBV6-5 to TRBJ1-2; D gene uncertain. Material: peripheral blood, obtained on day 0 of MenACWY control vaccination. This clonotype originated in an adult in good health. The DNA for the CDR3 is TGTGCCAGCAGGGACGGCTATGGCTACACCTTC. Amino acid sequence: CASRDGYGYTF.